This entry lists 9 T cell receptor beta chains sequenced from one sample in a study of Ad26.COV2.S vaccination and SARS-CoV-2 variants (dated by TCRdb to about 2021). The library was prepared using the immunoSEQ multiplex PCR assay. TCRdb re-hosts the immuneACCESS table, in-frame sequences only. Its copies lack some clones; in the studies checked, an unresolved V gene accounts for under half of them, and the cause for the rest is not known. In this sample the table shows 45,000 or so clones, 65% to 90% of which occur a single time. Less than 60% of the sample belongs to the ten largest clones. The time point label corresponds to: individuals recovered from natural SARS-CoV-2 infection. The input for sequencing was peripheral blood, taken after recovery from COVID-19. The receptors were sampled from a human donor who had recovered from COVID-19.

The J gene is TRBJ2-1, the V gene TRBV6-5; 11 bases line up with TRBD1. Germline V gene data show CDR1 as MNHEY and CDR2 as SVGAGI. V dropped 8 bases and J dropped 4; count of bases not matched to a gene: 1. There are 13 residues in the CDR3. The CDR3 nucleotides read TGTGCCAGCGGGACAGGGGGATACAATGAGCAGTTCTTC. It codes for CASGTGGYNEQFF.

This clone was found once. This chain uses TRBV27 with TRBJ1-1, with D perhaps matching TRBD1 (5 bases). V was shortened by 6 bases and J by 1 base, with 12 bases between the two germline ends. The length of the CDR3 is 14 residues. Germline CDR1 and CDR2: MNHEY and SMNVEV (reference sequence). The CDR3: CASRFRERNTEAFF. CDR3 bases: TGTGCCAGCAGGTTCAGGGAGAGGAACACTGAAGCTTTCTTT.

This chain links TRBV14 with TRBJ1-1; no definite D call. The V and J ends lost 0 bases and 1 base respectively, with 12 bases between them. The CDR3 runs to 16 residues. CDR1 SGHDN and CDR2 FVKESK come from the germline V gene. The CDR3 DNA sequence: TGTGCCAGCAGCCAAGAGCTCCTGGCCAAGAACACTGAAGCTTTCTTT. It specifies CASSQELLAKNTEAFF.

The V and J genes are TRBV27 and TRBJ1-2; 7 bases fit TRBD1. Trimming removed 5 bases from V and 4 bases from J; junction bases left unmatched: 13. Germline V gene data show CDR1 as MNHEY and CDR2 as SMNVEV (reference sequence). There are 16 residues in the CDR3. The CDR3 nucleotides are TGTGCCAGCAGTCCCAGATGGACAGGAGTTAGCTATGGCTACACCTTC. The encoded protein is CASSPRWTGVSYGYTF.

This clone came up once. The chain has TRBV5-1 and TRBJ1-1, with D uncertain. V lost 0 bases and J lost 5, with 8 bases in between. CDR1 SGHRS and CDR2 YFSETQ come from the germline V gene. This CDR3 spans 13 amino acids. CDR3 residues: CASSLGRGTEAFF. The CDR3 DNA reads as TGCGCCAGCAGCTTGGGACGAGGGACTGAAGCTTTCTTT.

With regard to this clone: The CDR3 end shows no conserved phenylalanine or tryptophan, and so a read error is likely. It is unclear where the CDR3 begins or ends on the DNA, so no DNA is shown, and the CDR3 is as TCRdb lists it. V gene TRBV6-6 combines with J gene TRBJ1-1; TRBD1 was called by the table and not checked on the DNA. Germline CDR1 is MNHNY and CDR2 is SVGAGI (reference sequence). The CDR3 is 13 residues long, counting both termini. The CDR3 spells CASSPGQVVRTFI.

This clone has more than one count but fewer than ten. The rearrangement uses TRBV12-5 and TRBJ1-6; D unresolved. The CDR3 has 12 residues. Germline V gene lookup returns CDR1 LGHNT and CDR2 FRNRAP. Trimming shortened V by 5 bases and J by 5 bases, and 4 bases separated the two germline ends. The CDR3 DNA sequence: TGTGCTAGTGGTGAGGATAATTCACCCCTCCACTTT. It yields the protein CASGEDNSPLHF.

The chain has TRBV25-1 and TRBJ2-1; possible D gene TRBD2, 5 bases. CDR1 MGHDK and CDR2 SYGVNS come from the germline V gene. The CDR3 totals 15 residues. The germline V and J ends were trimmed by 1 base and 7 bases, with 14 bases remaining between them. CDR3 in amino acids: CASSESGRTRNEQFF. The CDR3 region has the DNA TGTGCCAGCAGTGAATCTGGCCGCACTAGGAATGAGCAGTTCTTC.

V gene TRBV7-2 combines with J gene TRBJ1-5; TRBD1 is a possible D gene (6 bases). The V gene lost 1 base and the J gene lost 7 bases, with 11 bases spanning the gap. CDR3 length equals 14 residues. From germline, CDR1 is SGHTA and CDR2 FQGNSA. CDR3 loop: CASSLDRAGQPQHF. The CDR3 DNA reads TGTGCCAGCAGCTTAGACAGGGCGGGCCAGCCCCAGCATTTT. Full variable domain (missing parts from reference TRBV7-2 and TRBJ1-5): GAGVSQSPSNKVTEKGKDVELRCDPISGHTALYWYRQSLGQGLEFLIYFQGNSAPDKSGLPSDRFSAERTGGSVSTLTIQRTQQEDSAVYLCASSLDRAGQPQHFGDGTRLSIL.